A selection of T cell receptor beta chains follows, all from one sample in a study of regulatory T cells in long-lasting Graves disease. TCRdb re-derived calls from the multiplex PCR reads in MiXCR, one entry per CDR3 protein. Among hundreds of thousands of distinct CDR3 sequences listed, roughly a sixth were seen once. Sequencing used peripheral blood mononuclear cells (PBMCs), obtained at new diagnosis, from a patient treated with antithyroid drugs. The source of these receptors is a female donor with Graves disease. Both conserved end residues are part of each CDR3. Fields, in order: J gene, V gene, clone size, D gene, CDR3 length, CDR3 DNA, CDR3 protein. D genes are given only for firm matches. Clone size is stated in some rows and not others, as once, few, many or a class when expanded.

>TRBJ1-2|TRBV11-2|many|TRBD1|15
TGTGCCAGCAGCTTAGGGCCGCAGGGGGACTATGGCTACACCTTC
CASSLGPQGDYGYTF
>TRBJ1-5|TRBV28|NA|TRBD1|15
TGTGCCAGCAGTTCGCGGACAGGGGTAAATCAGCCCCAGCATTTT
CASSSRTGVNQPQHF
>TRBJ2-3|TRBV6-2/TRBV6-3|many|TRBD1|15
TGTGCCAGCAGTACCTACAGGGGGAGCACAGATACGCAGTATTTT
CASSTYRGSTDTQYF
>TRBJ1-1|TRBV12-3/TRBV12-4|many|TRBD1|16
TGTGCCAGCAGTTTGGGGACAGGGGGTGTGAACACTGAAGCTTTCTTT
CASSLGTGGVNTEAFF
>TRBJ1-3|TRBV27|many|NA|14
TGTGCCAGCAGAAGGGACACGAGAGGAAACACCATATATTTT
CASRRDTRGNTIYF
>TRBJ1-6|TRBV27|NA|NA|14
TGTGCCAGCGCGGGAGGGCAGTTGGATTCACCCCTCCACTTT
CASAGGQLDSPLHF
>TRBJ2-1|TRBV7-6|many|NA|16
TGTGCCAGCAGCACCTACTCTAGCGCCTCCTACAATGAGCAGTTCTTC
CASSTYSSASYNEQFF
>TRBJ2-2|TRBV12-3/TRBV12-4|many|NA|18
TGTGCCAGCAGCTCCTACGGACGGAAGGCTGCGAACACCGGGGAGCTGTTTTTT
CASSSYGRKAANTGELFF
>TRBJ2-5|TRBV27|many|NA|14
TGTGCCAGCAGTTTGCGCATCCGAGGGGAGACCCAGTACTTC
CASSLRIRGETQYF
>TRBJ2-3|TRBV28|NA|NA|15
TGTGCCAGCAGTCCGGGGGACAGACGCACAGATACGCAGTATTTT
CASSPGDRRTDTQYF
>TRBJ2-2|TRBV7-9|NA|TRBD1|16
TGTGTCAGCAGCCGACGACCGACAGGGCACACCGGGGAGCTGTTTTTT
CVSSRRPTGHTGELFF
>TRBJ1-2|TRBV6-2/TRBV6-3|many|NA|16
TGTGCCAGCAGTTACTCGAGCCGGGGTGCTAGGTATGGCTACACCTTC
CASSYSSRGARYGYTF
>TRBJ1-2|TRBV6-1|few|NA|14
TGTGCCAGCCGGGGAGCACAGCGTTACTATGGCTACACCTTC
CASRGAQRYYGYTF
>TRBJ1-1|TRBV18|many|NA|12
TGTGCCAGCTCACCACTGAGCACTGAAGCTTTCTTT
CASSPLSTEAFF
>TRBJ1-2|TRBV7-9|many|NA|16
TGTGCCAGCAGCTTACGGCGCTCCAACCCCTCTGGGGGCTACACCTTC
CASSLRRSNPSGGYTF
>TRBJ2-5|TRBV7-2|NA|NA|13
TGTGCCAGCAGGAATTACAGGGAAGAGACCCAGTACTTC
CASRNYREETQYF
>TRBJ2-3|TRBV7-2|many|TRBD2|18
TGTGCCAGCAGCCACAGGACACTAGCGGGGGCCCTCACAGATACGCAGTATTTT
CASSHRTLAGALTDTQYF
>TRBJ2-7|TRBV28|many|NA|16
TGTGCCAGCAGAATAACCGGGACTGCCTACTCCTACGAGCAGTACTTC
CASRITGTAYSYEQYF
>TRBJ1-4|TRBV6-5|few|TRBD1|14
TGTGCCAGCAGTTACGGGACAGGGTCGGAAAAACTGTTTTTT
CASSYGTGSEKLFF
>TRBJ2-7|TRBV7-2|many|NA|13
TGTGCCAGCAGCTTAGGTGGGACCAGAGGCGCGTACTTC
CASSLGGTRGAYF
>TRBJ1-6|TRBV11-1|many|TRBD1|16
TGTGCCAGCAGCTCCTCTCAAGGACAGGGAAGTTCACCCCTCCACTTT
CASSSSQGQGSSPLHF
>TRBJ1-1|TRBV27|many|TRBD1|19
TGTGCCAGCAGTATGCCCCATTTTGGGCGACAGGGTCAAAACACTGAAGCTTTCTTT
CASSMPHFGRQGQNTEAFF
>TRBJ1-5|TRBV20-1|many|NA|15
TGCAGTGCTAGAGATCCTCTTAAGACAAATCAGCCCCAGCATTTT
CSARDPLKTNQPQHF